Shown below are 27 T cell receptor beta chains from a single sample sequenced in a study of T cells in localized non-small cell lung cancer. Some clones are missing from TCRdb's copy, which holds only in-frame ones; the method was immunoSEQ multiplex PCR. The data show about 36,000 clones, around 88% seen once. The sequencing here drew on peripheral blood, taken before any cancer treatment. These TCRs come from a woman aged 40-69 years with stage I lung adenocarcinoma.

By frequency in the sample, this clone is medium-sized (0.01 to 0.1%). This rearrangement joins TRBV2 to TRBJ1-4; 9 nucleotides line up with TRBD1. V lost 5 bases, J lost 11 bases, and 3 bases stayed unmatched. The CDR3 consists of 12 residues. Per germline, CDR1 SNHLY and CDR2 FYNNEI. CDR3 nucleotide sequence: TGTGCCAGCAGTTCCGGGACAGGGAAACTGTTTTTT. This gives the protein CASSSGTGKLFF.

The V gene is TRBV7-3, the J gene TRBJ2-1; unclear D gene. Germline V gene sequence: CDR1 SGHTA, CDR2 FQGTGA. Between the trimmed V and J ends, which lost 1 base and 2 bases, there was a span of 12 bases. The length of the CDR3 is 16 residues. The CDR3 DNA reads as TGTGCCAGCAGCTTAAGACCCAGCATCCCCTACAATGAGCAGTTCTTC. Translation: CASSLRPSIPYNEQFF.

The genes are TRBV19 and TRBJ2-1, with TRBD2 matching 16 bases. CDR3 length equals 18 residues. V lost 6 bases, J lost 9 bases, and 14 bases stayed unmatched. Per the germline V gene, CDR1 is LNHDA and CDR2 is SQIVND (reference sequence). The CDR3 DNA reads TGTGCCAGTAGCTCCGGGACTAGCGGGGGGGCGAAAGGGATTGAGCAGTTCTTC. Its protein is CASSSGTSGGAKGIEQFF.

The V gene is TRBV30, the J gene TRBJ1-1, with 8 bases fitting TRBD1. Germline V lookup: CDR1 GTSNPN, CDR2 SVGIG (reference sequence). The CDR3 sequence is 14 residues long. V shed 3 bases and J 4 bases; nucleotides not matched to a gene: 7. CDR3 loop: CAWRAIDRGTEAFF. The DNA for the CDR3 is TGTGCCTGGAGGGCCATAGACAGGGGCACTGAAGCTTTCTTT.

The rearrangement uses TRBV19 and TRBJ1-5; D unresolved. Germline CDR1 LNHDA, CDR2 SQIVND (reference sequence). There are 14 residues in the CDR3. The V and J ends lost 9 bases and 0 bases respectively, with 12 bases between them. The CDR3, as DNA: TGTGCCAGCACTGGGCAGTTTAGCAATCAGCCCCAGCATTTT. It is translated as CASTGQFSNQPQHF.

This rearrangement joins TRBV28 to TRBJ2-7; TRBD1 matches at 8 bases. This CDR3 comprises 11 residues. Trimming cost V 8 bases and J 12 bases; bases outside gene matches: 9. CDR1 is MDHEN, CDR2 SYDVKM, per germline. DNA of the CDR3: TGTGCCAGCGGAGACAGGGGAAGTCGGTACTTC. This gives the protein CASGDRGSRYF.

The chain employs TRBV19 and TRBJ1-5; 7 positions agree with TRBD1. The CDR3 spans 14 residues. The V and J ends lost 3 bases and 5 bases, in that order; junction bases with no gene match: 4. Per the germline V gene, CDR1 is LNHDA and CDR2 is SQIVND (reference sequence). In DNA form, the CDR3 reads TGTGCCAGTAGTATCCTTCAGGGGGATCAGCCCCAGCATTTT. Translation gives CASSILQGDQPQHF. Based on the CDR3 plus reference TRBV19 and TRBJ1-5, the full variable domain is DGGITQSPKYLFRKEGQNVTLSCEQNLNHDAMYWYRQDPGQGLRLIYYSQIVNDFQKGDIAEGYSVSREKKESFPLTVTSAQKNPTAFYLCASSILQGDQPQHFGDGTRLSIL.

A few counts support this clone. CDR3: CASSLTPYEQYF. DNA for the CDR3: TGTGCCAGCAGCCTCACCCCCTACGAGCAGTACTTC. The chain links TRBV5-6 to TRBJ2-7; D call uncertain. Trimming pared 4 bases from V and 2 bases from J, leaving 7 bases between. The germline CDR1 and CDR2 sequences are SGHDT and YYEEEE. The CDR3 has 12 amino acids. The full variable domain, completed using reference TRBV5-6 and TRBJ2-7, is DAGVTQSPTHLIKTRGQQVTLRCSPKSGHDTVSWYQQALGQGPQFIFQYYEEEERQRGNFPDRFSGHQFPNYSSELNVNALLLGDSALYLCASSLTPYEQYFGPGTRLTVT.

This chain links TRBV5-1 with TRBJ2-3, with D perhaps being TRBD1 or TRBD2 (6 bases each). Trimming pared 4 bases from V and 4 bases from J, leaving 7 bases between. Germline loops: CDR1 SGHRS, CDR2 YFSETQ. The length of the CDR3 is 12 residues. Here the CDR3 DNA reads TGCGCCAGCAGCCGGGGGCCAGATACGCAGTATTTT. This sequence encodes CASSRGPDTQYF.

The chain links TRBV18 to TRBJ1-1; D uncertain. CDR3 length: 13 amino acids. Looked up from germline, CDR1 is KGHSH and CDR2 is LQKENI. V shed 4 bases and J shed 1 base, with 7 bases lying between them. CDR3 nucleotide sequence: TGTGCCAGCTCACTACCAGAGAACACTGAAGCTTTCTTT. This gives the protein CASSLPENTEAFF.

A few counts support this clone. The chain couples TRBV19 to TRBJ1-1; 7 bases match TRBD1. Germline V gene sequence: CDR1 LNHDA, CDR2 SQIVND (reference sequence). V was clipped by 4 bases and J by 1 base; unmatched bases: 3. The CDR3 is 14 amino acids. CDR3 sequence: CASSTGQANTEAFF. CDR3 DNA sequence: TGTGCCAGTAGTACCGGACAGGCGAACACTGAAGCTTTCTTT.

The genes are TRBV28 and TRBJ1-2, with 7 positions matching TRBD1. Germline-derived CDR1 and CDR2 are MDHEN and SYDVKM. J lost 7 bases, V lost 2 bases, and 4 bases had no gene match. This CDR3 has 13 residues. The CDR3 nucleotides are TGTGCCAGCAGTTTAGAGGGGGCGGGTGGCTACACCTTC. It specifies CASSLEGAGGYTF.

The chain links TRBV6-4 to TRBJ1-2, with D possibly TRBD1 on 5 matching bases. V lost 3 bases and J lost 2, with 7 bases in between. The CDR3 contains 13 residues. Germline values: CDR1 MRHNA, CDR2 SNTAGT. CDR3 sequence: CASSEGGNYGYTF. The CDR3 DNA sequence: TGTGCCAGCAGTGAGGGGGGGAACTATGGCTACACCTTC.

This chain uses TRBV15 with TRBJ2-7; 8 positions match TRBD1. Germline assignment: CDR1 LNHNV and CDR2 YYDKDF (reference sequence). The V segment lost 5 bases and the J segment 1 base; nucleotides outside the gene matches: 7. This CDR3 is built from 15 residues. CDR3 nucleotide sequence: TGTGCCACCAGCCGACACGACAGGGGATCCTACGAGCAGTACTTC. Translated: CATSRHDRGSYEQYF.

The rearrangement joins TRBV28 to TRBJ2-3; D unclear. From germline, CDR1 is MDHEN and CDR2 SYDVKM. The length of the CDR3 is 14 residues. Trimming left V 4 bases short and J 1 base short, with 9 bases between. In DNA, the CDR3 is TGTGCCAGCAGTTCCTACATCGGCACAGATACGCAGTATTTT. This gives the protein CASSSYIGTDTQYF.

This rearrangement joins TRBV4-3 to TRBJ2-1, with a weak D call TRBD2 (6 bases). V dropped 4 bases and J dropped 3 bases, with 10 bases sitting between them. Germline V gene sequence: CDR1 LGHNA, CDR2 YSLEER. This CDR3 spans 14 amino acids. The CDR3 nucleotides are TGCGCCAGCAGCCGCACGGGGGTCTACAATGAGCAGTTCTTC. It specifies CASSRTGVYNEQFF.

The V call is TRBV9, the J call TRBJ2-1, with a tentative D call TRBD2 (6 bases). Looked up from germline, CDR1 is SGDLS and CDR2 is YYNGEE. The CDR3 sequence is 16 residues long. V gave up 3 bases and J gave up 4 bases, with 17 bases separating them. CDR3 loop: CASSELPGLDYNEQFF. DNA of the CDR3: TGTGCCAGCAGCGAGCTTCCGGGACTTGATTACAATGAGCAGTTCTTC. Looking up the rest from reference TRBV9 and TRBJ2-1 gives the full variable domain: DSGVTQTPKHLITATGQRVTLRCSPRSGDLSVYWYQQSLDQGLQFLIQYYNGEERAKGNILERFSAQQFPDLHSELNLSSLELGDSALYFCASSELPGLDYNEQFFGPGTRLTVL.

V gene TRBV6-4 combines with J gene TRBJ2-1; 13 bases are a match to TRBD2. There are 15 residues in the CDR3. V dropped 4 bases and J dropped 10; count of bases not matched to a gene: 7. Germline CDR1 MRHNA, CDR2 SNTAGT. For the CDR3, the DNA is TGTGCCAGCAGTGCCGGACTAGCGGGGGATTCAGAGCAGTTCTTC. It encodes CASSAGLAGDSEQFF.

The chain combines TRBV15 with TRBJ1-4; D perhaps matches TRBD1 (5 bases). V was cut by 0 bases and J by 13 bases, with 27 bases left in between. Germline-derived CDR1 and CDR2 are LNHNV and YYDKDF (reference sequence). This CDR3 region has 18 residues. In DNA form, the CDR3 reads TGTGCCACCAGCAGAGACCCAGTACAGGCCGGGACGGTCGTTCGACTGTTTTTT. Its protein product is CATSRDPVQAGTVVRLFF.

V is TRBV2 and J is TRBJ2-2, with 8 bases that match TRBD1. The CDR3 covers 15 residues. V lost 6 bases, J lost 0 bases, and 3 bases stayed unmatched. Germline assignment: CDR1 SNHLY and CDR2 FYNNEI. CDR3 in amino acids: CASRLQGANTGELFF. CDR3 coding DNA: TGTGCCAGCAGGCTACAGGGGGCGAACACCGGGGAGCTGTTTTTT.

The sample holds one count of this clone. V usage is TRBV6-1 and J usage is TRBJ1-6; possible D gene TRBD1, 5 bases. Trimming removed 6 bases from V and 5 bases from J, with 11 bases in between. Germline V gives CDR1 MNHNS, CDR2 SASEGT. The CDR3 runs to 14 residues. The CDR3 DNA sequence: TGTGCCAGCAGGATTGACAGTAATAATTCACCCCTCCACTTT. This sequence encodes CASRIDSNNSPLHF.

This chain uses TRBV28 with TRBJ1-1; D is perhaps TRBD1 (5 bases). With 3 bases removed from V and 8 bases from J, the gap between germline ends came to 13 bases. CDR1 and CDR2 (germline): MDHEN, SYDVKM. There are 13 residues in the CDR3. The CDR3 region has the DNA TGTGCCAGCAGTTTCTCTAATGACAGAGAAGCTTTCTTT. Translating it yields CASSFSNDREAFF. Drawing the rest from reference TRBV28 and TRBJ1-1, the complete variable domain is DVKVTQSSRYLVKRTGEKVFLECVQDMDHENMFWYRQDPGLGLRLIYFSYDVKMKEKGDIPEGYSVSREKKERFSLILESASTNQTSMYLCASSFSNDREAFFGQGTRLTVV.

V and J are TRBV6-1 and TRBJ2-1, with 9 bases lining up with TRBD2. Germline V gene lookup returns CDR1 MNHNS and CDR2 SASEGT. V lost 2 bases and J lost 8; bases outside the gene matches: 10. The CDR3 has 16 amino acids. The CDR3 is CASSESASGGPYEQFF. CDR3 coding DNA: TGTGCCAGCAGTGAATCGGCGAGCGGGGGGCCCTATGAGCAGTTCTTC.

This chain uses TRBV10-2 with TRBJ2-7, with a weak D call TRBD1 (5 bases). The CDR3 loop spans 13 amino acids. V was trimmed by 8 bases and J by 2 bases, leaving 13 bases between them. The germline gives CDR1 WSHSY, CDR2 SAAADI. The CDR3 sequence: CASSRVNPYEQYF. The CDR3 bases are TGCGCCAGCTCCAGGGTCAACCCCTACGAGCAGTACTTC.

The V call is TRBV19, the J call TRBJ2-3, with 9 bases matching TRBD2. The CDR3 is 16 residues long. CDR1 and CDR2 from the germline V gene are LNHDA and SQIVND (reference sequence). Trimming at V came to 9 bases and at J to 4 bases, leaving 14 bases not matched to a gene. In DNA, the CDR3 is TGTGCCAGCCGGTTCGCGGGGGGGCCTTTACCAGATACGCAGTATTTT. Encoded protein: CASRFAGGPLPDTQYF.

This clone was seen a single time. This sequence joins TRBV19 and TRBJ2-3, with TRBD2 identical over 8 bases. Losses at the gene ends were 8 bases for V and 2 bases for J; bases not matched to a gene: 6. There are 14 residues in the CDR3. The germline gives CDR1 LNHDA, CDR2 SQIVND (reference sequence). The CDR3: CASPAGEFTDTQYF. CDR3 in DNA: TGTGCCAGTCCAGCGGGGGAGTTCACAGATACGCAGTATTTT.

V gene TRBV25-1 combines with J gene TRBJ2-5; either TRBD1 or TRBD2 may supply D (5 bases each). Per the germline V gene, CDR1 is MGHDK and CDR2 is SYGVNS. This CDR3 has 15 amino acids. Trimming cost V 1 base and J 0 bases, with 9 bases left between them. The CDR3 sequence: CASSEFWDDQETQYF. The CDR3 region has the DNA TGTGCCAGCAGTGAATTCTGGGACGACCAAGAGACCCAGTACTTC. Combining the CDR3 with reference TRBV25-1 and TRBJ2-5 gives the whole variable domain EADIYQTPRYLVIGTGKKITLECSQTMGHDKMYWYQQDPGMELHLIHYSYGVNSTEKGDLSSESTVSRIRTEHFPLTLESARPSHTSQYLCASSEFWDDQETQYFGPGTRLLVL.